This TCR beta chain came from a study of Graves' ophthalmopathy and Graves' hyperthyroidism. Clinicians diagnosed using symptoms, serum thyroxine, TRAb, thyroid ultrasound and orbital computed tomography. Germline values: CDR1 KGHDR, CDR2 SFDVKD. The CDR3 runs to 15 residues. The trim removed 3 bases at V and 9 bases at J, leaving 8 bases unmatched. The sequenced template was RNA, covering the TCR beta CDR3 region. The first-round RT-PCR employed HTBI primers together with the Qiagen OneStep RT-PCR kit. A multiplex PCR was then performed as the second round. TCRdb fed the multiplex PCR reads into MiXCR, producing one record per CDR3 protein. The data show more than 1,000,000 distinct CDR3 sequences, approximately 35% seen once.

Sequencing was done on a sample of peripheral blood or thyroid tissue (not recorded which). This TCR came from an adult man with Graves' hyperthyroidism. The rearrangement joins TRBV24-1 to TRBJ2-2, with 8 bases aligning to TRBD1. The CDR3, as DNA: TGTGCCACCAGTGATCGACAGGGGTTTTCCCGGGAGCTGTTTTTT. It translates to CATSDRQGFSRELFF.